Listed here are 6 T cell receptor beta chains from one sample, sequenced in a study of T cells in Graves' hyperthyroidism and ophthalmopathy. Authors of the study amplified TCR beta CDR3 regions from RNA transcripts. The primer set for the first-round RT-PCR of the TCR CDR3 was HTBI. MiXCR, applied by TCRdb to the multiplex PCR reads, yields one record per CDR3 protein. The data contain around 720,000 distinct CDR3 sequences, roughly a third of them singletons. Sample: blood. The origin of the receptors is a woman in her forties with Graves' hyperthyroidism.

This clonotype was counted between two and nine times. V gene TRBV9 combines with J gene TRBJ2-2; TRBD2 might be the D (6 bases). The length of the CDR3 is 16 residues. The germline CDR1 and CDR2 sequences are SGDLS and YYNGEE. Trimming pared 0 bases from V and 4 bases from J, leaving 13 bases between. This CDR3 is CASSVDGGAGTGELFF. CDR3 DNA: TGTGCCAGCAGCGTAGACGGAGGGGCGGGCACCGGGGAGCTGTTTTTT.

This clonotype was detected ten times or more. V usage is TRBV9 and J usage is TRBJ1-1; D not certain. The length of the CDR3 is 13 residues. Germline CDR1 is SGDLS and CDR2 is YYNGEE. V lost 0 bases to trimming and J lost 8 bases, with 11 bases between them. CDR3 loop: CASSVDVTEEAFF. As DNA, the CDR3 is TGTGCCAGCAGCGTAGATGTCACAGAAGAAGCTTTCTTT.

This clonotype has just a few counts. The chain combines TRBV7-2 with TRBJ2-6; perhaps D is TRBD1 or TRBD2 (5 bases each). The V gene lost 6 bases and the J gene lost 2 bases, with 17 bases spanning the gap. Per germline, CDR1 SGHTA and CDR2 FQGNSA. The CDR3 runs 17 residues. CDR3 sequence reads: CASSPQGRGPGANVLTF. The CDR3 nucleotides are TGTGCCAGCAGTCCGCAAGGACGGGGACCTGGGGCCAACGTCCTGACTTTC.

The genes are TRBV7-2 and TRBJ1-1, with TRBD1 matching 11 bases. The germline CDR1 and CDR2 sequences are SGHTA and FQGNSA. This CDR3 has 14 residues. The V gene end was trimmed by 5 bases and the J gene end by 6 bases; junction bases not matched to a gene: 5. CDR3 nucleotide sequence: TGTGCCAGCAGCACGGACAGGGGGCCCGCTGAAGCTTTCTTT. This gives the protein CASSTDRGPAEAFF.

The chain is built from TRBV27 and TRBJ2-5; 14 nucleotides match TRBD2. The tail of the sequence fits TRBJ2-7 better, so the J call may be wrong. The germline V gene encodes CDR1 MNHEY and CDR2 SMNVEV (reference sequence). CDR3 length equals 17 residues. CDR3 in amino acids: CASSLSTSGRAFYEQYF. The CDR3 bases are TGTGCCAGCAGTTTATCGACTAGCGGGAGGGCGTTCTACGAGCAGTACTTC.

As for this clonotype: Relative to the germline gene, one junction end is altered; a read error may explain this. The V and J genes are TRBV10-2 and TRBJ1-1; a weak D match, TRBD1 (5 bases). Germline V CDR1 and CDR2: WSHSY, SAAADI. The CDR3 length is 14 residues. For the CDR3, the DNA is TGTGCCACCCGGCCAGAGGGGCGGAACACTGAAGCTTTCTTT. Its protein product is CATRPEGRNTEAFF.